This T cell receptor beta chain derives from a study of neurological immune-mediated disorders. There are many counts of this clonotype. Antigen specificity is unknown. 5'RACE employing 10-nucleotide random UMIs yielded the cDNA. In every sequencing run, more than 170 million TCR-beta sequences were generated from 15-18 subjects. TCRdb redid the calling of the 5' RACE reads with MiXCR, one entry per CDR3 protein. The profile shows 50,000 to 85,000 distinct CDR3 sequences, 4% to 6% of them singletons. Germline loops: CDR1 SQVTM, CDR2 ANQGSEA. V shed 0 bases and J 8 bases; nucleotides not matched to a gene: 13. This CDR3 contains 16 residues. The study's findings and limits: Subjects shared no identical expanded-clone CDR3 amino acid sequences, suggesting private TCR-beta repertoires in all groups. Whereas HTLV-1-associated myelopathy showed the most TCR clonal expansion, multiple sclerosis showed the least, with levels below those of healthy controls.

The chain carries TRBV29-1 and TRBJ1-2; 9 bases are a match to TRBD1. Sequencing input: PBMCs. This receptor was obtained from a woman aged 30 to 39 with multiple sclerosis. CDR3 bases: TGCAGCGTTGAAGATCGGTGGACAGGGGCGACGCGGGGCTACACCTTC. Its translation is CSVEDRWTGATRGYTF.